The 8 T cell receptor beta chains below were found in one sample sequenced in a study of T cells in Graves' hyperthyroidism and ophthalmopathy. RNA transcripts yielded amplified TCR beta CDR3 regions. When the TCR CDR3 underwent first-round RT-PCR, the HTBI primer set was used. TCRdb reanalysed the multiplex PCR reads using MiXCR and keeps one entry per CDR3 protein. The sample records some 50,000 distinct CDR3 sequences, around half being singletons. Sequenced: blood. Source of these receptors: a woman between 45 and 60 years old with Graves' ophthalmopathy.

This chain links TRBV12-3 or TRBV12-4 with TRBJ2-5, with D possibly being TRBD1 (6 bases). The CDR3 length is 16 residues. V lost 6 bases to trimming and J lost 1 base, with 18 bases between them. The chain's CDR3 is CASRSLRQASQETQYF. Written as DNA, the CDR3 is TGTGCCAGCAGGAGCCTCCGACAGGCCTCCCAAGAGACCCAGTACTTC.

This clonotype showed up many times. The DNA for the CDR3 is TGTGCCAGTAGTGACGCTAGATCTGAGCAGTTCTTC. Amino acid sequence: CASSDARSEQFF. This chain connects TRBV19 to TRBJ2-1; unclear D gene. Trimming cost V 5 bases and J 9 bases, with 11 bases left between them. This CDR3 contains 12 residues. Germline CDR1 reads LNHDA; CDR2 reads SQIVND (reference sequence).

This chain connects TRBV11-2 to TRBJ2-5, with D perhaps TRBD2 (5 bases). V dropped 0 bases and J dropped 10 bases, with 12 bases sitting between them. CDR1 and CDR2 (germline): SGHAT, FQNNGV. This CDR3 has 13 amino acids. CDR3 loop: CASSLEHLEVQYF. For the CDR3, the DNA is TGTGCCAGCAGCTTAGAACACCTGGAGGTCCAGTACTTC.

This clonotype was found many times. The V gene is TRBV19, the J gene TRBJ1-6; D is perhaps TRBD1 (5 bases). Trimming stripped 5 bases from V and 9 bases from J, with 11 bases between. This CDR3 has 13 residues. The germline gives CDR1 LNHDA, CDR2 SQIVND (reference sequence). CDR3 region: CASSRQRGSPLHF. The DNA for the CDR3 is TGTGCCAGTAGTCGACAGAGGGGTTCACCCCTCCACTTT.

The V call is TRBV20-1, the J call TRBJ2-1, with 8 bases aligning to TRBD2. CDR3 size: 11 residues. With V trimmed by 3 bases and J by 10 bases, 2 bases remained unmatched. Germline CDR1 and CDR2: DFQATT and SNEGSKA (reference sequence). The CDR3: CSASGGAEQFF. For the CDR3, the DNA is TGCAGTGCTAGCGGGGGGGCAGAGCAGTTCTTC.

This clonotype was counted ten times or more. The chain employs TRBV5-8 and TRBJ2-1; 10 bases map to TRBD2. Looked up from germline, CDR1 is SGHTS and CDR2 is YDEGEE. The CDR3 extends over 15 amino acids. The V and J ends lost 4 bases and 3 bases, in that order; junction bases with no gene match: 4. The CDR3 region has the DNA TGTGCCAGCAGCGCCGGGACTAGCGTCTACAATGAGCAGTTCTTC. Translated: CASSAGTSVYNEQFF.

This clonotype has only a few counts. V gene TRBV28 combines with J gene TRBJ1-5; weak D call: TRBD1 (5 bases). Germline CDR1 reads MDHEN; CDR2 reads SYDVKM. The CDR3 spans 17 residues. V dropped 2 bases and J dropped 2 bases, with 16 bases sitting between them. Written as DNA, the CDR3 is TGTGCCAGCAGTTTAATAGGGTCGGCGGGGGGCAATCAGCCCCAGCATTTT. Its translation: CASSLIGSAGGNQPQHF.

This clonotype was seen many times. This chain uses TRBV20-1 with TRBJ2-3; 15 nucleotides align to TRBD2. This CDR3 is built from 18 residues. J gave up 6 bases and V 0 bases, and 10 bases lay outside the gene matches. Germline loops: CDR1 DFQATT, CDR2 SNEGSKA (reference sequence). This CDR3 is CSARDTPGLAGGLDTQYF. CDR3 DNA: TGCAGTGCTAGAGATACACCGGGACTAGCGGGAGGACTTGATACGCAGTATTTT.